This passage covers 7 T cell receptor beta chains from one sample sequenced in a study of blood T cell repertoires in COVID-19. Some clones are missing from TCRdb's copy, which holds only in-frame ones; the method was immunoSEQ multiplex PCR. Of about 200,000 clones detected, approximately 83% appear once; the ten largest clones hold roughly 7%. Sample: PBMCs or T cells enriched from blood (not recorded which). The receptors stem from a man aged 40-49 years who had recovered from COVID-19.

This clone occurred a few times. The rearrangement joins TRBV18 to TRBJ2-2; 7 bases align to TRBD1. This CDR3 has 17 amino acids. J gave up 4 bases and V 1 base, and 9 bases lay outside the gene matches. Germline CDR1 is KGHSH and CDR2 is LQKENI. The CDR3 protein is CASSPLQGGLGTGELFF. CDR3 sequence (DNA): TGTGCCAGCTCACCACTCCAAGGGGGCCTTGGCACCGGGGAGCTGTTTTTT.

This clone has at least ten counts. The chain has TRBV19 and TRBJ1-6; perhaps TRBD1 as D (6 bases). V was clipped by 5 bases and J by 7 bases, with 15 bases between them. The CDR3 length is 15 residues. CDR1 is LNHDA and CDR2 is SQIVND in the germline V gene (reference sequence). The CDR3 loop reads CASSARTVGNSPLHF. CDR3 nucleotide sequence: TGTGCCAGTAGTGCCCGGACAGTCGGAAATTCACCCCTCCACTTT.

The chain recombines TRBV13 with TRBJ2-3; 12 bases are a match to TRBD2. The V segment lost 3 bases and the J segment 8 bases; nucleotides outside the gene matches: 15. The CDR3 loop spans 18 amino acids. CDR1 and CDR2 (germline): PRHDT, FYEKMQ (reference sequence). The DNA of the CDR3 is TGTGCCAGCAGCTTTTCGGCCCTCCTAGCGGGGGGGGTGGGTACGCAGTATTTT. Translated, it gives CASSFSALLAGGVGTQYF.

This clone was seen only a few times. The gene calls are TRBV4-3 and TRBJ2-5; 9 bases fit TRBD2. This CDR3 is 14 amino acids long. The junction had 2 bases not matched to a gene; V was cut back by 4 bases and J by 2 bases. Germline V CDR1 and CDR2: LGHNA, YSLEER. The CDR3 DNA is TGCGCCAGCAGCCCCGGACTAGCGCAAGAGACCCAGTACTTC. The encoded protein is CASSPGLAQETQYF.

The J gene is TRBJ2-7, the V gene TRBV2, with 9 positions matching TRBD1. The CDR3 totals 14 residues. CDR1 SNHLY and CDR2 FYNNEI come from the germline V gene. With V trimmed by 6 bases and J by 3 bases, 6 bases remained unmatched. Here the CDR3 DNA reads TGTGCCAGCAGGTTTGGGACAGGGAGCTACGAGCAGTACTTC. Protein sequence: CASRFGTGSYEQYF. Full variable domain (outside the CDR3, taken from reference TRBV2 and TRBJ2-7): EPEVTQTPSHQVTQMGQEVILRCVPISNHLYFYWYRQILGQKVEFLVSFYNNEISEKSEIFDDQFSVERPDGSNFTLKIRSTKLEDSAMYFCASRFGTGSYEQYFGPGTRLTVT.

This chain connects TRBV5-1 to TRBJ2-7; 7 bases map to TRBD2. V was pared by 5 bases and J by 3 bases, with 8 bases of the junction left unmatched. CDR3 length: 14 residues. CDR1 SGHRS and CDR2 YFSETQ come from the germline V gene. The CDR3 is CASSPVGGNYEQYF. CDR3 nucleotide sequence: TGCGCCAGCAGTCCGGTGGGGGGGAACTACGAGCAGTACTTC.

CDR3 DNA sequence: TGTGCCAGCAGTGTCTCGGGGTTAAGCCTCGCTAACTATGGCTACACCTTC. Its translation is CASSVSGLSLANYGYTF. V is TRBV2 and J is TRBJ1-2; unclear D gene. This CDR3 has 17 amino acids. Trimming removed 4 bases at V and 0 bases at J, with 18 bases between. Germline CDR1 and CDR2: SNHLY and FYNNEI.